This T cell receptor beta chain was obtained from a study of PD-1 blockade in classical Hodgkin lymphoma. Study-wide results and limits: What caused the repertoire differences, perhaps disease activity or prior therapy, remains undefined. Newly diagnosed patients were reported to start with lower TCR diversity than healthy donors. Significantly greater TCR diversity emerged by C4D1 in CD4+ cells but not CD8+ cells.

Germline CDR1 is SGHDN and CDR2 is FVKESK. The CDR3 has 13 residues. Produced via immunoSEQ multiplex PCR; TCRdb's table is partial and in-frame only. The sample holds around 100,000 clones; about 89% are singletons and the top ten take under 8%. In every patient, relapse followed autologous stem cell transplantation, while exposure to brentuximab vedotin differed. With regard to this clone: Its antigen is undetermined. The germline gene is not matched at one end of the junction; a read error may be the cause.

The chain couples TRBV14 to TRBJ2-7; 9 nucleotides agree with TRBD1. The clonotype comes from a human donor with classical Hodgkin lymphoma. The sequences come from peripheral blood mononuclear cells (PBMCs), collected before the second cycle of nivolumab. CDR3 amino acids: CASSQDLGDREVF. CDR3 in DNA: TGTGCCAGCAGCCAAGATCTAGGGGACAGGGAGGTCTTC.